Listed below are T cell receptor beta chains from one sample, sequenced in a study of blood T cell repertoires in COVID-19. Only in-frame clones appear in the TCRdb table, and some are missing; sequencing was by immunoSEQ multiplex PCR. This sample has some 300,000 clones, with around nine tenths found just once. Sequencing input: PBMCs or T cells enriched from blood (not recorded which). Source of these receptors: a woman aged 40 to 49 who had recovered from COVID-19. The CDR3 runs from the conserved cysteine through the conserved F or W. The order of the fields is V gene, clone size, D gene, J gene, CDR3 protein, CDR3 DNA. A D gene is named only where the DNA matches it firmly. Size is stated for part of the rows, as once, few or many counts, or as a class when the clone is expanded.

>TRBV5-5|.|.|TRBJ1-6
CASSLELSGSGLESPLHF
TGTGCCAGCAGCTTGGAGCTCAGCGGATCTGGATTAGAATCACCCCTCCACTTT
>TRBV6-2/TRBV6-3|.|.|TRBJ1-5
CASSGPTGNQPQHF
TGTGCCAGCAGTGGTCCTACAGGCAATCAGCCCCAGCATTTT
>TRBV6-5|.|.|TRBJ2-4
CASKGEGDIQYF
TGTGCCAGCAAGGGGGAGGGGGACATTCAGTACTTC
>TRBV5-1|.|TRBD1|TRBJ2-5
CASTKWTGTQETQYF
TGCGCCAGCACCAAGTGGACAGGGACCCAAGAGACCCAGTACTTC
>TRBV7-2|.|TRBD2|TRBJ2-7
CASSSGLAGGGGEQYF
TGTGCCAGCAGCTCCGGACTAGCGGGAGGGGGGGGCGAGCAGTACTTC
>TRBV5-3|.|TRBD1|TRBJ1-1
CARSAEGYRGTGTEAFF
TGTGCCAGAAGCGCAGAGGGTTACAGGGGCACAGGCACTGAAGCTTTCTTT
>TRBV3-1/TRBV3-2|.|.|TRBJ2-6
CASGRDSFSGANVLTF
TGTGCCAGCGGTCGAGACAGCTTCTCTGGGGCCAACGTCCTGACTTTC
>TRBV9|once|.|TRBJ1-3
CASSDQYSGNTIYF
TGTGCCAGCAGCGACCAGTACTCTGGAAACACCATATATTTT
>TRBV7-2|.|TRBD1|TRBJ1-1
CASSLRVQGAGTEAFF
TGTGCCAGCAGCTTAAGGGTCCAGGGGGCGGGCACTGAAGCTTTCTTT
>TRBV29-1|.|.|TRBJ2-7
CSAGGTDEQYF
TGCAGCGCGGGGGGCACCGACGAGCAGTACTTC
>TRBV6-2/TRBV6-3|.|TRBD1|TRBJ2-7
CASSHRGKYEQYF
TGTGCCAGCAGTCACAGGGGGAAATACGAGCAGTACTTC
>TRBV27|.|.|TRBJ1-2
CASSSNRQDNYGYTF
TGTGCCAGCAGTTCAAATAGACAGGATAACTATGGCTACACCTTC
>TRBV30|.|TRBD1|TRBJ1-2
CAWSVTRTGIGYTF
TGTGCCTGGAGTGTAACGCGGACAGGGATCGGCTACACCTTC
>TRBV5-1|.|.|TRBJ1-6
CASSLGGMGSSPLHF
TGCGCCAGCAGCTTAGGGGGAATGGGCAGTTCACCCCTCCACTTT
>TRBV6-1|.|.|TRBJ1-5
CASSDLQQRYSNQPQHF
TGTGCCAGCAGTGATCTACAGCAACGATATAGCAATCAGCCCCAGCATTTT
>TRBV5-8|.|.|TRBJ1-5
CASSLGHSINQPQHF
TGTGCCAGCAGCTTGGGACACTCAATTAATCAGCCCCAGCATTTT
>TRBV6-4|.|TRBD2|TRBJ2-1
CASSTRGEYYNEQFF
TGTGCCAGCAGCACCCGGGGGGAGTACTACAATGAGCAGTTCTTC
>TRBV7-9|.|TRBD2|TRBJ2-3
CASSFGTSLSTDTQYF
TGTGCCAGCAGCTTTGGGACTAGCTTAAGCACAGATACGCAGTATTTT
>TRBV6-5|.|TRBD1|TRBJ1-1
CASSWGQSSTEAFF
TGTGCCAGCAGTTGGGGACAGTCTTCCACTGAAGCTTTCTTT
>TRBV25-1|.|.|TRBJ1-1
CASSESPGGGNTEAFF
TGTGCCAGCAGTGAATCTCCGGGCGGAGGGAACACTGAAGCTTTCTTT
>TRBV19|.|TRBD1|TRBJ1-2
CASRTGTGGVSYGYTF
TGTGCCAGCCGGACCGGGACAGGGGGCGTGAGCTATGGCTACACCTTC
>TRBV3-1/TRBV3-2|.|TRBD2|TRBJ2-2
CASRGLGSTGELFF
TGTGCCAGCAGAGGACTAGGGAGCACCGGGGAGCTGTTTTTT
>TRBV30|.|.|TRBJ1-6
CACNIGATVLYNSPLHF
TGTGCCTGCAATATTGGTGCGACAGTGCTTTATAATTCACCCCTCCACTTT
>TRBV19|.|TRBD1|TRBJ1-1
CASSVTGSEAFF
TGTGCCAGTAGTGTGACAGGGTCCGAAGCTTTCTTT
>TRBV6-5|.|TRBD1|TRBJ2-1
CASSYSDRAGNEQFF
TGTGCCAGCAGTTACTCCGACAGGGCTGGCAATGAGCAGTTCTTC
>TRBV6-2/TRBV6-3|.|.|TRBJ1-4
CASSYLRFDSAGGKLFF
TGTGCCAGCAGTTATCTAAGGTTTGACTCAGCGGGCGGAAAACTGTTTTTT
>TRBV9|.|.|TRBJ1-1
CASSPKGTAWLAFF
TGTGCCAGCAGCCCAAAAGGGACTGCCTGGCTAGCTTTCTTT
>TRBV5-1|.|TRBD1|TRBJ1-2
CASRGQGVDYGYTF
TGCGCCAGTAGAGGACAGGGGGTGGACTATGGCTACACCTTC
>TRBV25-1|.|.|TRBJ1-3
CASSDTGSSGNTIYF
TGTGCCAGCAGTGATACAGGGTCCTCTGGAAACACCATATATTTT
>TRBV10-3|.|TRBD2|TRBJ2-3
CAISQTSGSTDTQYF
TGTGCCATCAGCCAGACTAGCGGGAGCACAGATACGCAGTATTTT
>TRBV19|.|TRBD2|TRBJ2-1
CASSYQRGYNEQFF
TGTGCCAGTAGTTACCAGCGGGGTTACAATGAGCAGTTCTTC
>TRBV5-4|few|.|TRBJ1-1
CASSLGRETEAFF
TGTGCCAGCAGCTTGGGGCGGGAAACTGAAGCTTTCTTT
>TRBV7-2|.|.|TRBJ2-7
CASSLGASREQYF
TGTGCCAGCAGCCTGGGGGCCTCTCGGGAGCAGTACTTC
>TRBV18|once|.|TRBJ1-1
CASSPPTAMNTEAFF
TGTGCCAGCTCACCCCCTACAGCCATGAACACTGAAGCTTTCTTT
>TRBV2|.|TRBD1|TRBJ1-2
CASSPTGDYGYTF
TGTGCCAGCAGTCCAACAGGGGACTATGGCTACACCTTC
>TRBV7-8|.|.|TRBJ2-2
CASSLERFLNTGELFF
TGTGCCAGCAGCCTGGAGCGTTTCCTCAACACCGGGGAGCTGTTTTTT
>TRBV27|.|TRBD1|TRBJ2-2
CASSLHAGTGKFVGELFF
TGTGCCAGCAGTTTACACGCCGGGACAGGGAAGTTCGTCGGGGAGCTGTTTTTT
>TRBV12-3/TRBV12-4|.|.|TRBJ1-2
CASSPNRIGYTF
TGTGCCAGCAGCCCCAACAGGATAGGCTACACCTTC
>TRBV18|once|.|TRBJ2-7
CASSPSGSSYEQYF
TGTGCCAGCTCACCATCCGGGAGCTCCTACGAGCAGTACTTC
>TRBV30|once|TRBD1|TRBJ1-2
CAWRLFRTGGNGYTF
TGTGCCTGGAGGCTATTTCGGACAGGGGGAAATGGCTACACCTTC
>TRBV6-5|.|.|TRBJ2-7
CASSLRQVGQYF
TGTGCCAGCAGTCTGAGACAGGTGGGGCAGTACTTC
>TRBV3-1/TRBV3-2|.|TRBD1|TRBJ1-6
CASSPTGTSPLHF
TGTGCCAGCAGCCCGACAGGGACTTCACCCCTCCACTTT
>TRBV20-1|once|TRBD1|TRBJ1-1
CSASPRGQTDEAFF
TGCAGTGCTAGTCCACGGGGACAGACAGATGAAGCTTTCTTT
>TRBV7-3|.|TRBD1|TRBJ2-1
CASSADRVLGEQFF
TGTGCCAGCAGCGCTGACAGGGTTCTGGGTGAGCAGTTCTTC
>TRBV18|once|.|TRBJ1-2
CASSRDSYGYTF
TGTGCCAGCTCACGCGACAGTTATGGCTACACCTTC
>TRBV6-5|.|.|TRBJ1-1
CASQLILGSTEAFF
TGTGCCAGCCAGCTTATCCTGGGGAGCACTGAAGCTTTCTTT
>TRBV6-5|.|TRBD1|TRBJ2-2
CASSYGQGAGELFF
TGTGCCAGCAGTTACGGGCAGGGGGCCGGGGAGCTGTTTTTT
>TRBV29-1|.|TRBD2|TRBJ2-7
CSVEVGRGDEQYF
TGCAGCGTTGAAGTGGGGCGGGGGGACGAGCAGTACTTC